The T cell receptor (beta chain) described here comes from a study of identical twins. Study observations and caveats: Models underpredicted monozygotic twin sharing of out-of-frame TCR alpha.

This clonotype showed up many times. Its antigen is undetermined. The germline gives CDR1 SGHVS, CDR2 FNYEAQ. The CDR3 is made up of 13 amino acids. V was cut by 5 bases and J by 4 bases, with 11 bases left in between. TCRdb fed the 5' RACE reads into MiXCR, producing one record per CDR3 protein. The sample consists of about 450,000 distinct CDR3 sequences, less than 20% of them appearing once. This clonotype was sampled from a man aged 45-65 years in good health. The sample comprised naive T cells sorted from blood. The chain has TRBV7-6 and TRBJ2-5, with unresolved D. CDR3 amino acids: CASSQRLGETQYF. CDR3 bases: TGTGCCAGCAGCCAACGACTGGGAGAGACCCAGTACTTC.